Below, 16 T cell receptor beta chains from the same sample are listed, as sequenced in a study of cytotoxic CD8 clonotypes in ibrutinib-treated CLL. The table came from immunoSEQ multiplex PCR; TCRdb's copy has only in-frame clones and leaves some out. The table lists some 63,000 clones, less than 95% of them singletons, with approximately 3.1% in the top ten. The sample consisted of PBMCs, taken after 12 months of ibrutinib treatment. The source is a human donor with chronic lymphocytic leukemia.

J is TRBJ2-5 and V is TRBV5-4; D is unclear. This CDR3 is built from 12 residues. The germline V gene has CDR1 SGHNT and CDR2 YYREEE (reference sequence). V dropped 2 bases and J dropped 5 bases, with 7 bases sitting between them. CDR3 in amino acids: CASSFLQETQYF. The CDR3 DNA follows: TGTGCCAGCAGCTTCTTGCAGGAGACCCAGTACTTC.

The J gene is TRBJ1-5, the V gene TRBV29-1, with no clear D. CDR1 and CDR2 from the germline V gene are SQVTM and ANQGSEA. V dropped 4 bases and J dropped 0 bases, with 7 bases sitting between them. This CDR3 is built from 13 residues. The CDR3 region is CSVGDYSNQPQHF. CDR3 bases: TGCAGCGTTGGAGATTATAGCAATCAGCCCCAGCATTTT.

This rearrangement joins TRBV4-3 to TRBJ2-7; 9 nucleotides line up with TRBD2. Germline V gene sequence: CDR1 LGHNA, CDR2 YSLEER. The length of the CDR3 is 16 residues. The trim removed 0 bases at V and 0 bases at J, leaving 3 bases unmatched. The chain's CDR3 is CASSQDTSGYSYEQYF. CDR3 nucleotides: TGCGCCAGCAGCCAAGATACTAGCGGGTACTCCTACGAGCAGTACTTC.

The chain recombines TRBV6-1 with TRBJ1-3, with D uncertain. The V and J ends lost 2 bases and 0 bases respectively, with 8 bases between them. In germline, CDR1 is MNHNS, CDR2 SASEGT. The CDR3 spans 15 residues. The CDR3 nucleotides read TGTGCCAGCAGTGAACGGACCGGCTCTGGAAACACCATATATTTT. It codes for CASSERTGSGNTIYF.

The chain uses TRBV4-2 and TRBJ2-2; D not resolved. Germline CDR1 is LGHNA and CDR2 is YNFKEQ. Trimming removed 1 base at V and 7 bases at J, with 10 bases between. This CDR3 has 14 amino acids. The DNA of the CDR3 is TGTGCCAGCAGCCAAGTGTTAGGTAACGGGGAGCTGTTTTTT. This translates into CASSQVLGNGELFF.

The genes are TRBV28 and TRBJ1-2; D is undetermined. Trimming stripped 6 bases from V and 4 bases from J, with 9 bases between. This CDR3 contains 12 residues. The germline gives CDR1 MDHEN, CDR2 SYDVKM. CDR3 nucleotide sequence: TGTGCCAGCAGGGCCTCTTTCTATGGCTACACCTTC. This sequence encodes CASRASFYGYTF.

The chain combines TRBV7-9 with TRBJ1-2; D not certain. CDR1 SEHNR and CDR2 FQNEAQ come from the germline V gene (reference sequence). CDR3 size: 12 residues. V gave up 4 bases and J gave up 8 bases, with 11 bases separating them. For the CDR3, the DNA is TGTGCCAGCAGCTCGACCGCCGGGGGCTACACCTTC. It encodes CASSSTAGGYTF.

The chain uses TRBV7-9 and TRBJ2-5; 14 bases match TRBD2. The CDR3 contains 18 residues. CDR1 and CDR2 from the germline V gene are SEHNR and FQNEAQ (reference sequence). Trimming cost V 5 bases and J 5 bases; bases outside gene matches: 13. The CDR3 DNA sequence: TGTGCCAGCAGCCAAGTAAAGACTAGCGGGAGGGCCGTGGAGACCCAGTACTTC. It codes for CASSQVKTSGRAVETQYF.

In this sample, this clone turned up a few times. J is TRBJ1-4 and V is TRBV30; D may be TRBD1 (5 bases). The length of the CDR3 is 13 residues. The V gene lost 1 base and the J gene lost 4 bases, with 7 bases spanning the gap. Germline V gene lookup returns CDR1 GTSNPN and CDR2 SVGIG (reference sequence). The CDR3 DNA is TGTGCCTGGAGTGGGCAGGGTAATGAAAAACTGTTTTTT. This translates into CAWSGQGNEKLFF.

The rearrangement joins TRBV19 to TRBJ2-5; D gene ambiguous. Trimming stripped 1 base from V and 5 bases from J, with 8 bases between. Germline V gives CDR1 LNHDA, CDR2 SQIVND (reference sequence). The CDR3 sequence is 13 residues long. CDR3 region: CASSIGRRETQYF. The CDR3 DNA sequence: TGTGCCAGTAGTATAGGTAGGCGGGAGACCCAGTACTTC.

The J gene is TRBJ2-4, the V gene TRBV4-3; tentatively, D is TRBD2 (6 bases). CDR1 and CDR2 (germline): LGHNA, YSLEER. CDR3 size: 20 residues. Trimming cost V 1 base and J 13 bases, with 35 bases left between them. This CDR3 reads CASSQGIQWRVEPTTFTQYF. The DNA of the CDR3 is TGCGCCAGCAGCCAAGGGATTCAGTGGAGGGTTGAGCCGACTACCTTTACCCAGTACTTC.

The chain couples TRBV7-9 to TRBJ2-6; D unclear. Germline values: CDR1 SEHNR, CDR2 FQNEAQ (reference sequence). The CDR3 loop spans 15 amino acids. V lost 1 base to trimming and J lost 0 bases, with 4 bases between them. In nucleotides, the CDR3 is TGTGCCAGCAGCTTAGACCGCTCTGGGGCCAACGTCCTGACTTTC. This sequence encodes CASSLDRSGANVLTF.

This chain links TRBV27 with TRBJ2-7, with 7 bases that match TRBD1. Germline V gives CDR1 MNHEY, CDR2 SMNVEV (reference sequence). With V trimmed by 5 bases and J by 5 bases, 15 bases remained unmatched. The CDR3 is made up of 16 amino acids. CDR3 residues: CASSPGQTRVINEQYF. The CDR3 nucleotides read TGTGCCAGCAGTCCGGGACAGACCCGAGTAATTAACGAGCAGTACTTC.

This clone was detected a few times. The chain has TRBV7-9 and TRBJ1-1; no clear D gene. This CDR3 region has 15 residues. Germline V gene data show CDR1 as SEHNR and CDR2 as FQNEAQ (reference sequence). Trimming shortened V by 5 bases and J by 1 base, and 14 bases separated the two germline ends. CDR3 DNA: TGTGCCAGCAGCACGGGGTACTCTAGGAACACTGAAGCTTTCTTT. Encoded protein: CASSTGYSRNTEAFF. Supplemented by reference TRBV7-9 and TRBJ1-1, the full variable domain reads DTGVSQNPRHKITKRGQNVTFRCDPISEHNRLYWYRQTLGQGPEFLTYFQNEAQLEKSRLLSDRFSAERPKGSFSTLEIQRTEQGDSAMYLCASSTGYSRNTEAFFGQGTRLTVV.

CDR3 sequence: CASSSGQGIYEQYF. For the CDR3, the DNA is TGTGCCAGCAGCTCCGGACAGGGGATTTACGAGCAGTACTTC. V and J are TRBV9 and TRBJ2-7; 9 positions agree with TRBD1. CDR1 and CDR2 from the germline V gene are SGDLS and YYNGEE. The CDR3 runs to 14 residues. After removal of 4 bases from V and 4 bases from J, the junction contained 6 bases not matched to a gene.

The rearrangement links TRBV12-5 to TRBJ2-7; 10 bases map to TRBD2. The CDR3 runs 15 residues. After removal of 5 bases from V and 10 bases from J, the junction contained 14 bases not matched to a gene. Germline CDR1 LGHNT, CDR2 FRNRAP. The CDR3 loop is CASGLRAGGPGKQYF. The DNA for the CDR3 is TGTGCTAGTGGTCTCCGAGCGGGAGGGCCTGGGAAACAGTACTTC.